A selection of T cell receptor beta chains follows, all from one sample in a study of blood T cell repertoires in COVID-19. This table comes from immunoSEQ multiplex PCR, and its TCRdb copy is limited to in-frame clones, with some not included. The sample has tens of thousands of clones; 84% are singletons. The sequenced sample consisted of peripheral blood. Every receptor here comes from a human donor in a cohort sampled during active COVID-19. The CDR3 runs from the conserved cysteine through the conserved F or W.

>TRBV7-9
CASREAGGPTDTQYF
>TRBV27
CASSLSRPSGGAFSYTDTQYF
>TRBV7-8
CASSLGTGSGGELFF
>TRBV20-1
CRLRTGNTIYF
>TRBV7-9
CASSLGPAGPVGELFF
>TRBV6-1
CASSESRGHYGYTF
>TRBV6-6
CASSWGQGDNEQFF
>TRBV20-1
CSASSQRGRGEQYF
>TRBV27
CASSFWGQGRREQYF
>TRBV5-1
CASQTSMNEQFF
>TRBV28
CASSLLTAGRNEQFF
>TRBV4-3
CASSPGPGTGLGYTF
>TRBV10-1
CASGGGQGYGYTF
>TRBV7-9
CASGHGSSYNSPLHF
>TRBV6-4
CASSDGELAGSDTQYF
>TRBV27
CASSFSGQTNYGYTF
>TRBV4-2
CASSQVQGDGSYEQYF
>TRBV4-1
CASSPWGESFDEQYF
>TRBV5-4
CASSLNAVSEAFF
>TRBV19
CATDRTALAGELFF
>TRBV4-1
CASSQEWGQDPQAQHF
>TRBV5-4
CASSLGQSNTGELFF
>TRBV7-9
CASSLGVRPNEKLFF
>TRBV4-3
CASSQDVWDKPGPYNSPLHF
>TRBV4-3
CASSQEAGGGYFYEQYF
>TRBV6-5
CASTRDISEQYF
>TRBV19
CASRDGSSYNEQFF
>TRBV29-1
CSVGSSTGVGAFF
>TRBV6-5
CATNLQGGTEAFF